A single sample is the source of the 14 T cell receptor beta chains below, sequenced in a study of T cells in localized non-small cell lung cancer. Profiled with immunoSEQ multiplex PCR; TCRdb holds only in-frame clones, not every one. This sample has some 33,000 clones, with 80% found just once. Sequences were derived from peripheral blood, sampled before any cancer treatment. These receptors all come from a male donor aged 60 or older with stage III squamous cell lung carcinoma.

The chain recombines TRBV7-9 with TRBJ1-5; 9 positions agree with TRBD1. V lost 0 bases and J lost 6; bases outside the gene matches: 12. The CDR3 loop spans 18 amino acids. CDR1 SEHNR and CDR2 FQNEAQ come from the germline V gene (reference sequence). The CDR3 is CASSLAGTRDRVSQPQHF. CDR3 bases: TGTGCCAGCAGCTTAGCGGGTACCCGGGACAGGGTGAGTCAGCCCCAGCATTTT.

This chain links TRBV28 with TRBJ1-1, with TRBD1 matching 9 bases. V dropped 4 bases and J dropped 0; count of bases not matched to a gene: 3. The V gene's germline CDR1 is MDHEN and CDR2 SYDVKM. This CDR3 region has 15 residues. The DNA of the CDR3 is TGTGCCAGCAGTTCACAGGGGGCGTTGAACACTGAAGCTTTCTTT. It yields the protein CASSSQGALNTEAFF.

The chain joins TRBV6-5 to TRBJ1-1; weak D call: TRBD1 (6 bases). Germline CDR1 and CDR2: MNHEY and SVGAGI. The CDR3 extends over 14 amino acids. V was shortened by 8 bases and J by 0 bases, with 13 bases between the two germline ends. The CDR3 loop is CASRGGRMNTEAFF. DNA for the CDR3: TGTGCCAGCCGCGGGGGGCGCATGAACACTGAAGCTTTCTTT.

V usage is TRBV15 and J usage is TRBJ1-1; possibly TRBD1 for D (6 bases). The germline V gene encodes CDR1 LNHNV and CDR2 YYDKDF (reference sequence). V was pared by 8 bases and J by 3 bases, with 16 bases between. This CDR3 comprises 14 residues. The CDR3 bases are TGTGCCACCGGAACCGACAGGTCCTACACTGAAGCTTTCTTT. Its protein product is CATGTDRSYTEAFF. Full variable domain (outside the CDR3, taken from reference TRBV15 and TRBJ1-1): DAMVIQNPRYQVTQFGKPVTLSCSQTLNHNVMYWYQQKSSQAPKLLFHYYDKDFNNEADTPDNFQSRRPNTSFCFLDIRSPGLGDTAMYLCATGTDRSYTEAFFGQGTRLTVV.

This chain uses TRBV5-5 with TRBJ1-4; 9 nucleotides match TRBD1. The J segment lost 8 bases and the V segment lost 5 bases, leaving 7 bases of the junction unmatched. Germline CDR1 SGHKS, CDR2 YYEKEE (reference sequence). The CDR3 contains 14 residues. DNA of the CDR3: TGTGCCAGCAGTCTTGGGACAGGGCCCGAAAAACTGTTTTTT. Residues: CASSLGTGPEKLFF.

With respect to this clone: Other DNA sequences from this sample encode an identical CDR3 as well. The genes are TRBV7-9 and TRBJ2-2; D is uncertain. Germline CDR1 SEHNR, CDR2 FQNEAQ (reference sequence). V lost 6 bases and J lost 6, with 8 bases in between. The CDR3 sequence is 12 residues long. The CDR3 region is CASSPSSGELFF. The DNA for the CDR3 is TGTGCCAGCAGTCCCAGCTCCGGGGAGCTGTTTTTT.

This clone is a singleton in its sample. The chain uses TRBV2 and TRBJ2-2; possibly TRBD1 for D (5 bases). This CDR3 spans 15 amino acids. CDR1 is SNHLY and CDR2 is FYNNEI in the germline V gene. V gave up 4 bases and J gave up 1 base, with 10 bases separating them. The chain's CDR3 is CASSVETVNTGELFF. DNA of the CDR3: TGTGCCAGCAGTGTGGAGACAGTGAACACCGGGGAGCTGTTTTTT.

The chain combines TRBV7-6 with TRBJ2-1, with 9 nucleotides matching TRBD2. Germline CDR1 reads SGHVS; CDR2 reads FNYEAQ. The CDR3 spans 15 residues. Losses at the gene ends were 1 base for V and 7 bases for J; bases not matched to a gene: 5. The CDR3 protein is CASSLVAGAGNEQFF. The CDR3 nucleotides read TGTGCCAGCAGCTTAGTAGCGGGGGCCGGTAATGAGCAGTTCTTC.

This clone was seen only a few times. CDR3 sequence: CASSLGGQGRSTNEKLFF. Here the CDR3 DNA reads TGCGCCAGCAGCTTGGGGGGACAGGGAAGATCAACTAATGAAAAACTGTTTTTT. J is TRBJ1-4 and V is TRBV5-1; TRBD1 agrees at 9 bases. Germline V lookup: CDR1 SGHRS, CDR2 YFSETQ. This CDR3 comprises 18 residues. The V and J ends lost 0 bases and 0 bases, in that order; junction bases with no gene match: 6.

This rearrangement joins TRBV4-3 to TRBJ1-1, with D perhaps matching TRBD1 (5 bases). Trimming took off 0 bases at V and 3 bases at J, with 14 bases between the two ends. The germline V gene encodes CDR1 LGHNA and CDR2 YSLEER. The CDR3 sequence is 16 residues long. CDR3 region: CASSQDPLGRDTEAFF. The CDR3 coding sequence is TGCGCCAGCAGCCAAGATCCCTTGGGGCGTGACACTGAAGCTTTCTTT.

The V and J genes are TRBV6-5 and TRBJ1-3; D remains unclear. V was shortened by 6 bases and J by 10 bases, with 19 bases between the two germline ends. The CDR3 is 14 amino acids. Germline values: CDR1 MNHEY, CDR2 SVGAGI. This CDR3 is CASRPEFPSKTIYF. CDR3 DNA sequence: TGTGCCAGCAGACCGGAGTTCCCTTCGAAAACCATATATTTT.

V gene TRBV5-6 combines with J gene TRBJ2-3, with 7 bases that match TRBD2. Germline CDR1 is SGHDT and CDR2 is YYEEEE. The junction had 6 bases not matched to a gene; V was cut back by 5 bases and J by 0 bases. The CDR3 length is 15 residues. The CDR3 is CASRLTSASTDTQYF. The CDR3 DNA is TGTGCCAGCAGACTTACTAGCGCCAGCACAGATACGCAGTATTTT.

V is TRBV2 and J is TRBJ2-1; 9 bases fit TRBD2. From germline, CDR1 is SNHLY and CDR2 FYNNEI. The trim removed 5 bases at V and 6 bases at J, leaving 20 bases unmatched. CDR3 length equals 19 residues. The CDR3 DNA follows: TGTGCCAGCAGTTCCCTAAGGCAGCGGGAGGACCCTTCTGGCAATGAGCAGTTCTTC. Translation: CASSSLRQREDPSGNEQFF.

The chain carries TRBV28 and TRBJ1-5; no clear D. Germline V gene sequence: CDR1 MDHEN, CDR2 SYDVKM. Trimming left V 9 bases short and J 0 bases short, with 21 bases between. The CDR3 is 17 amino acids. The CDR3 nucleotides are TGTGCCAGTCTCGAGGGCCTTACCTCTAATAGCAATCAGCCCCAGCATTTT. It encodes CASLEGLTSNSNQPQHF.